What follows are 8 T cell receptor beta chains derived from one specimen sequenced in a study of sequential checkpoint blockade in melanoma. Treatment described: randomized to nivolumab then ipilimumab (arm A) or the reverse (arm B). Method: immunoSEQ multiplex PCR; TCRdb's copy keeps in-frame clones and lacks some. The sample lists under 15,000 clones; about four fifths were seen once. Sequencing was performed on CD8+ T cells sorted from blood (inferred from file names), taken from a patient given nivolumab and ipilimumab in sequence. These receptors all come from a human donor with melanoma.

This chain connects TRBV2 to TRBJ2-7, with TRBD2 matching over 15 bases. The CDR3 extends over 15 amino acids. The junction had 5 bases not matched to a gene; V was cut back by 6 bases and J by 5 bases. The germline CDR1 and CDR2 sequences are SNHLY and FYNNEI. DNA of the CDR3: TGTGCCAGCAGAAGGACTAGCGGGGGGGACCACGAGCAGTACTTC. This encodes CASRRTSGGDHEQYF.

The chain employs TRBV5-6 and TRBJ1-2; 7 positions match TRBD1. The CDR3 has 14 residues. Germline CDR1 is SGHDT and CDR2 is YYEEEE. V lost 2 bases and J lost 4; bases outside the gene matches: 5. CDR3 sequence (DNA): TGTGCCAGCAGCTTCGGGACAGACAGCTATGGCTACACCTTC. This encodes CASSFGTDSYGYTF.

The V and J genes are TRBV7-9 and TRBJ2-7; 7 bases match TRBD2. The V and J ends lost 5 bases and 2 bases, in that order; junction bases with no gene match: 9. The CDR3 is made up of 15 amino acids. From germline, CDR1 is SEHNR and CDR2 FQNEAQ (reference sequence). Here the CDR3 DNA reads TGTGCCAGCAGCCCGCGACAGCGGGGTACCTACGAGCAGTACTTC. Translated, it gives CASSPRQRGTYEQYF.

For the CDR3, the DNA is TGTGCTAGTGGTGCAGATTATCAAGAGACCCAGTACTTC. Its protein product is CASGADYQETQYF. This chain connects TRBV12-5 to TRBJ2-5; the D is unclear. The CDR3 sequence is 13 residues long. The V gene lost 5 bases and the J gene lost 2 bases, with 9 bases spanning the gap. Germline values: CDR1 LGHNT, CDR2 FRNRAP. Supplemented by reference TRBV12-5 and TRBJ2-5, the full variable domain reads DARVTQTPRHKVTEMGQEVTMRCQPILGHNTVFWYRQTMMQGLELLAYFRNRAPLDDSGMPKDRFSAEMPDATLATLKIQPSEPRDSAVYFCASGADYQETQYFGPGTRLLVL.

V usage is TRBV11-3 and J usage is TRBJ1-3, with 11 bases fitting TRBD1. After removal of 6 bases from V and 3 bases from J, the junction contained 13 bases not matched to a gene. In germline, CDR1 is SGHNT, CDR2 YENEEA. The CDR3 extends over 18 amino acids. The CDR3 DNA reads TGTGCCAGCAGGTTGGGGCCCTCGGACAGGGGGCATGGAAACACCATATATTTT. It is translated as CASRLGPSDRGHGNTIYF.

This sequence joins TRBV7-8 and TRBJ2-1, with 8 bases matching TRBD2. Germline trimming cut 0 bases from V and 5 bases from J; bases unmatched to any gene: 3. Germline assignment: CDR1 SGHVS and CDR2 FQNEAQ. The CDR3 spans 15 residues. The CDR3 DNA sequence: TGTGCCAGCAGCTTAGCACTAGCGGCTAACAATGAGCAGTTCTTC. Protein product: CASSLALAANNEQFF.

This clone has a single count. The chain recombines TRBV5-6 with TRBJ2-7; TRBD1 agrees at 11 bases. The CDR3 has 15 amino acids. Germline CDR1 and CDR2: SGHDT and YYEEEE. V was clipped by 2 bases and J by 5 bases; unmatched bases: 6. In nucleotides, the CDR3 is TGTGCCAGCAGCTTCGGGACAGGGGGTAGGGACGAGCAGTACTTC. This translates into CASSFGTGGRDEQYF.

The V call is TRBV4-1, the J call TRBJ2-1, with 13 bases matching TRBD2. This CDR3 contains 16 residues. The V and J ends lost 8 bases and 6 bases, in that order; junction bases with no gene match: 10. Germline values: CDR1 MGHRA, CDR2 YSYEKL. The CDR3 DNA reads TGCGCCAGCGTCCAAGGACTAGCGGGGGTCGGCAATGAGCAGTTCTTC. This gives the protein CASVQGLAGVGNEQFF.